This entry concerns a single T cell receptor beta chain. What it recognizes is unknown. This specimen comes from a study of early T cells in non-severe SARS-CoV-2 infection. Turning to the study itself: Chains were unpaired, as sequencing was done on bulk RNA from unsorted whole blood.

Individual cDNA molecules received unique molecular identifiers. In TCRdb, the 5' RACE reads were re-called with MiXCR into one record per CDR3 protein. This table has about 50,000 distinct CDR3 sequences, less than 9.5% appearing once. CDR3 length: 15 amino acids. The germline V gene has CDR1 SGHAT and CDR2 FQNNGV. Trimming took 7 bases from V and 2 from J, leaving 18 bases between them. General study points: VDJdb-based matching was biased toward anti-spike CD8 responses and missed private and CD4 specificities.

The receptor was derived from an adult who was a healthcare worker with PCR-confirmed SARS-CoV-2 infection or an uninfected control (not recorded which). The sequencing sample was made of whole blood. The V call is TRBV11-2, the J call TRBJ2-7, with a tentative D call TRBD2 (5 bases). CDR3 sequence reads: CASTPSDSPTYEQYF. The CDR3 DNA sequence: TGTGCCAGCACCCCCTCGGACTCTCCAACCTACGAGCAGTACTTC.